The 11 T cell receptor beta chains reported below all come from one sample, sequenced in a study of Tregs in tolerant kidney transplant recipients. Recipients received nonmyeloablative bone marrow transplants from related graft donors, with transient mixed chimerism. Sequencing used immunoSEQ multiplex PCR; TCRdb keeps in-frame clones, though not all of them. Of tens of thousands of clones listed, over 80% are singletons. The sequencing used CD8+ T cells from blood (PBMCs), collected 24 months after the transplant. These receptors all stem from a human patient who received a combined kidney and bone marrow transplant. Some T cells may possibly be graft donor cells.

This clone was observed a single time. The chain links TRBV29-1 to TRBJ2-5, with D perhaps matching TRBD1 (5 bases). The length of the CDR3 is 13 residues. Germline V lookup: CDR1 SQVTM, CDR2 ANQGSEA. The V end was cut by 3 bases, the J end by 6 bases, with 14 bases between. The chain's CDR3 is CSVEWQGRKTQYF. In nucleotides, the CDR3 is TGCAGCGTTGAGTGGCAGGGTCGGAAGACCCAGTACTTC.

With respect to this clone: The junction shows a germline mismatch at one end, possibly a read error. The chain couples TRBV11-1 to TRBJ2-7, with D unclear. The CDR3 spans 11 residues. In germline, CDR1 is SGHAT, CDR2 FQDESV (reference sequence). The CDR3 here is CASSFSDEQYF. In DNA form, the CDR3 reads TGTGCCAGCAGCTTCTCCGACGAGCAGTACTTC.

The V gene is TRBV5-6, the J gene TRBJ2-1; D possibly corresponds to TRBD2 (5 bases). The CDR3 is 14 amino acids. The germline gives CDR1 SGHDT, CDR2 YYEEEE. V lost 2 bases to trimming and J lost 5 bases, with 11 bases between them. For the CDR3, the DNA is TGTGCCAGCAGCTTAGGCGGGTCCCACAATGAGCAGTTCTTC. Protein product: CASSLGGSHNEQFF.

This chain connects TRBV10-3 to TRBJ2-5; 10 nucleotides line up with TRBD1. The J call is in doubt because the DNA end fits TRBJ2-7 better. The CDR3 covers 15 residues. Germline V gives CDR1 ENHRY, CDR2 SYGVKD. The CDR3 sequence: CAISEGQGVTYEQYF. For the CDR3, the DNA is TGTGCCATCAGTGAGGGACAGGGGGTCACCTACGAGCAGTACTTC.

V gene TRBV13 combines with J gene TRBJ2-2, with D tentatively TRBD2 (5 bases). Looked up from germline, CDR1 is PRHDT and CDR2 is FYEKMQ (reference sequence). CDR3 length equals 16 residues. The V end lost 0 bases, the J end lost 5 bases, and 13 bases lay between the germline ends. In nucleotides, the CDR3 is TGTGCCAGCAGCTTAGGCCGGCGGGCTCTGACCGGGGAGCTGTTTTTT. Translated, it gives CASSLGRRALTGELFF.

This clone was detected only once. This chain uses TRBV28 with TRBJ2-7; 8 positions match TRBD1. With V trimmed by 4 bases and J by 7 bases, 3 bases remained unmatched. Germline CDR1 and CDR2: MDHEN and SYDVKM. This CDR3 contains 12 residues. The CDR3 DNA is TGTGCCAGCAGTTACGGACAGGGAGAGCAGTACTTC. Translated: CASSYGQGEQYF. Full variable domain (remainder filled in from reference TRBV28 and TRBJ2-7): DVKVTQSSRYLVKRTGEKVFLECVQDMDHENMFWYRQDPGLGLRLIYFSYDVKMKEKGDIPEGYSVSREKKERFSLILESASTNQTSMYLCASSYGQGEQYFGPGTRLTVT.

The genes are TRBV2 and TRBJ2-2; a weak D match, TRBD2 (6 bases). CDR1 is SNHLY, CDR2 FYNNEI, per germline. Trimming stripped 8 bases from V and 0 bases from J, with 16 bases between. The CDR3 is made up of 16 amino acids. CDR3 region: CASAPYGGANTGELFF. CDR3 DNA: TGTGCCAGCGCCCCGTATGGAGGGGCGAACACCGGGGAGCTGTTTTTT.

This chain connects TRBV27 to TRBJ2-5, with D uncertain. TRBJ2-7 explains the end of the DNA better; the J call may be wrong. This CDR3 is built from 13 residues. CDR1 is MNHEY, CDR2 SMNVEV, per germline (reference sequence). In DNA, the CDR3 is TGTGCCAGCAGTTTCGGGCAGGACTACGAGCAGTACTTC. The encoded protein is CASSFGQDYEQYF.

This clone was counted once. This CDR3 is also generated by other DNA sequences in the sample. The chain combines TRBV2 with TRBJ1-6, with D maybe TRBD1 (5 bases). V lost 5 bases and J 13 bases, leaving 18 bases between the germline ends. This CDR3 spans 14 amino acids. Germline assignment: CDR1 SNHLY and CDR2 FYNNEI. As DNA, the CDR3 is TGTGCCAGCAGTTTCAGGGATGGAGAATCCCCCCTCCACTTT. This codes for CASSFRDGESPLHF.

V usage is TRBV7-2 and J usage is TRBJ2-1; D unresolved. V lost 0 bases to trimming and J lost 7 bases, with 4 bases between them. Germline loops: CDR1 SGHTA, CDR2 FQGNSA. The CDR3 sequence is 12 residues long. For the CDR3, the DNA is TGTGCCAGCAGCTTAGCCAAAAATGAGCAGTTCTTC. This sequence encodes CASSLAKNEQFF.

This clone was seen a single time. The rearrangement uses TRBV30 and TRBJ2-1; the D gene is possibly TRBD1 (6 bases). The CDR3 contains 14 residues. V lost 3 bases and J lost 5, with 14 bases in between. Germline V CDR1 and CDR2: GTSNPN, SVGIG (reference sequence). CDR3 region: CAWSQKQGDNEQFF. CDR3 DNA sequence: TGTGCCTGGAGCCAAAAACAGGGAGACAATGAGCAGTTCTTC.